This T cell receptor beta chain was documented in a study of beta chain features in type 1 diabetes. Study-wide background: Summed over all samples, the examined sorted cells came to roughly 110,000,000. Study-level results: Patients' naive, central memory and Treg TCRB repertoires seemed closer to one another than those of healthy donors. TCRB CDR3 length was moderately but significantly reduced in all four CD4+ subsets of Type 1 diabetes patients. Individuals with type 1 diabetes displayed fewer insertions and more deletions at VDJ junctions.

CDR1 is MNHEY and CDR2 is SVGAGI in the germline V gene. This CDR3 comprises 15 residues. Trimming left V 0 bases short and J 2 bases short, with 10 bases between. Since all of the isolated RNA was reverse transcribed, expressed TCRB transcripts were what got sequenced. Assay: immunoSEQ multiplex PCR; the TCRdb copy retains only in-frame clones and omits some. The sample carries 300,000 to 450,000 clones, roughly a tenth recorded once. About this clone: Its specificity is unknown.

In all sorted populations, purity surpassed 95%. The genes are TRBV6-5 and TRBJ1-1; D not resolved. This sequence originates from a young man with type 1 diabetes. The sample consisted of central memory CD4+ T cells from blood. CDR3 in amino acids: CASSYSMGSNTEAFF. In nucleotides, the CDR3 is TGTGCCAGCAGTTACTCGATGGGCTCCAACACTGAAGCTTTCTTT.